The rows below give T cell receptor beta chains drawn from one sample of a study of control samples from healthy donors and cancer patients. The method was immunoSEQ multiplex PCR; TCRdb's version includes in-frame clones alone and lacks a portion of them. The repertoire has 130,000 or so clones, around 92% of them found once; the top ten carry roughly 8%. Sequences were obtained from PBMCs. All receptors derive from a man aged 50-59 years with head and neck cancer. The CDR3 runs from the conserved cysteine through the conserved F or W. Fields, in order: clone size, V gene, CDR3 length, J gene, D gene, CDR3 protein, CDR3 DNA. A D gene is named only where the DNA matches it firmly. Not all rows give a size; the values are once, few, many and, for expanded clones, a class.

clone_size: .; v_call: TRBV19; cdr3_length: 14; j_call: TRBJ1-4; d_call: .; cdr3_aa: CASSEVATNEKLFF; cdr3_nt: TGTGCCAGTAGTGAGGTTGCAACTAATGAAAAACTGTTTTTT
clone_size: .; v_call: TRBV27; cdr3_length: 15; j_call: TRBJ2-7; d_call: .; cdr3_aa: CASSSPKGSVRLQYF; cdr3_nt: TGTGCCAGCAGCTCCCCGAAAGGGAGTGTGCGGCTGCAGTACTTC
clone_size: .; v_call: TRBV7-2; cdr3_length: 16; j_call: TRBJ2-1; d_call: TRBD2; cdr3_aa: CASSLASGGAFDEQFF; cdr3_nt: TGTGCCAGCAGCTTAGCCAGCGGGGGGGCCTTCGATGAGCAGTTCTTC
clone_size: once; v_call: TRBV5-1; cdr3_length: 11; j_call: TRBJ2-3; d_call: .; cdr3_aa: CASSLDGTQYF; cdr3_nt: TGCGCCAGCAGCTTGGACGGTACGCAGTATTTT
clone_size: .; v_call: TRBV18; cdr3_length: 14; j_call: TRBJ1-2; d_call: .; cdr3_aa: CASSPLGILAGYTF; cdr3_nt: TGTGCCAGCTCACCACTCGGGATCTTGGCTGGCTACACCTTC
clone_size: .; v_call: TRBV18; cdr3_length: 14; j_call: TRBJ1-5; d_call: .; cdr3_aa: CASSPSNSNQPQHF; cdr3_nt: TGTGCCAGCTCACCAAGCAATAGCAATCAGCCCCAGCATTTT
clone_size: .; v_call: TRBV27; cdr3_length: 14; j_call: TRBJ2-7; d_call: TRBD1; cdr3_aa: CASSLVTGVGEQYF; cdr3_nt: TGTGCCAGCAGTTTAGTGACAGGGGTTGGCGAGCAGTACTTC
clone_size: few; v_call: TRBV27; cdr3_length: 15; j_call: TRBJ2-3; d_call: .; cdr3_aa: CASSFSGGPGDTQYF; cdr3_nt: TGTGCCAGCAGTTTCTCCGGGGGGCCTGGAGATACGCAGTATTTT
clone_size: .; v_call: TRBV11-2; cdr3_length: 13; j_call: TRBJ1-1; d_call: .; cdr3_aa: CASSLTEITEAFF; cdr3_nt: TGTGCCAGCAGCTTAACCGAAATCACTGAAGCTTTCTTT
clone_size: .; v_call: TRBV30; cdr3_length: 13; j_call: TRBJ2-1; d_call: .; cdr3_aa: CAWSFAASIEQFF; cdr3_nt: TGTGCCTGGAGTTTCGCCGCCTCAATAGAGCAGTTCTTC
clone_size: .; v_call: TRBV19; cdr3_length: 17; j_call: TRBJ2-1; d_call: TRBD2; cdr3_aa: CASMGLAGGFLRGEQFF; cdr3_nt: TGTGCCAGTATGGGACTAGCGGGAGGGTTTTTGCGGGGTGAGCAGTTCTTC
clone_size: .; v_call: TRBV19; cdr3_length: 13; j_call: TRBJ2-7; d_call: .; cdr3_aa: CASSIQQGYEQYF; cdr3_nt: TGTGCCAGTAGTATTCAGCAGGGGTACGAGCAGTACTTC
clone_size: .; v_call: TRBV29-1; cdr3_length: 11; j_call: TRBJ1-1; d_call: TRBD1; cdr3_aa: CSGGTDTEAFF; cdr3_nt: TGCAGCGGAGGGACAGACACTGAAGCTTTCTTT
clone_size: .; v_call: TRBV6-1; cdr3_length: 14; j_call: TRBJ2-4; d_call: .; cdr3_aa: CASSERKGKNIQYF; cdr3_nt: TGTGCCAGCAGTGAACGTAAGGGGAAAAACATTCAGTACTTC
clone_size: .; v_call: TRBV3-1/TRBV3-2; cdr3_length: 14; j_call: TRBJ1-2; d_call: .; cdr3_aa: CASSQALHPVGYTF; cdr3_nt: TGTGCCAGCAGCCAGGCGCTTCACCCGGTCGGCTACACCTTC
clone_size: .; v_call: TRBV11-2; cdr3_length: 15; j_call: TRBJ2-1; d_call: TRBD2; cdr3_aa: CASSYLAGAYNEQFF; cdr3_nt: TGTGCCAGCAGTTATCTAGCGGGGGCCTACAATGAGCAGTTCTTC
clone_size: .; v_call: TRBV3-1/TRBV3-2; cdr3_length: 13; j_call: TRBJ1-6; d_call: .; cdr3_aa: CASSPVGDSPLHF; cdr3_nt: TGTGCCAGCAGCCCTGTAGGGGATTCACCCCTCCACTTT
clone_size: .; v_call: TRBV6-5; cdr3_length: 16; j_call: TRBJ2-7; d_call: .; cdr3_aa: CASSYPAGGGAYEQYF; cdr3_nt: TGTGCCAGCAGTTACCCCGCCGGTGGGGGTGCCTACGAGCAGTACTTC
clone_size: .; v_call: TRBV2; cdr3_length: 13; j_call: TRBJ1-5; d_call: .; cdr3_aa: CASQGTREQPQHF; cdr3_nt: TGTGCCAGTCAGGGGACCAGGGAGCAGCCCCAGCATTTT
clone_size: .; v_call: TRBV7-6; cdr3_length: 16; j_call: TRBJ2-6; d_call: .; cdr3_aa: CASSAPSSSGANVLTF; cdr3_nt: TGTGCCAGCAGCGCCCCGTCAAGCTCTGGGGCCAACGTCCTGACTTTC
clone_size: .; v_call: TRBV7-3; cdr3_length: 15; j_call: TRBJ2-1; d_call: TRBD1; cdr3_aa: CASSLSGTGYNEQFF; cdr3_nt: TGTGCCAGCAGCTTAAGCGGGACAGGATACAATGAGCAGTTCTTC
clone_size: .; v_call: TRBV7-9; cdr3_length: 13; j_call: TRBJ2-1; d_call: .; cdr3_aa: CASSPPGYNEQFF; cdr3_nt: TGTGCCAGCAGCCCACCGGGCTACAATGAGCAGTTCTTC
clone_size: .; v_call: TRBV9; cdr3_length: 14; j_call: TRBJ1-6; d_call: .; cdr3_aa: CASSVGGDYSPLHF; cdr3_nt: TGTGCCAGCAGCGTAGGAGGGGATTATTCACCCCTCCACTTT
clone_size: .; v_call: TRBV5-5; cdr3_length: 15; j_call: TRBJ2-1; d_call: .; cdr3_aa: CASSGGLSTYNEQFF; cdr3_nt: TGTGCCAGCAGTGGGGGACTTTCTACTTACAATGAGCAGTTCTTC
clone_size: .; v_call: TRBV25-1; cdr3_length: 12; j_call: TRBJ1-1; d_call: .; cdr3_aa: CASSIGATGAFF; cdr3_nt: TGTGCCAGCAGTATAGGGGCAACCGGAGCTTTCTTT
clone_size: .; v_call: TRBV7-9; cdr3_length: 14; j_call: TRBJ2-1; d_call: .; cdr3_aa: CASSLWSDSGEQFF; cdr3_nt: TGTGCCAGCAGCTTATGGTCAGATTCAGGTGAGCAGTTCTTC
clone_size: few; v_call: TRBV3-1/TRBV3-2; cdr3_length: 15; j_call: TRBJ1-6; d_call: .; cdr3_aa: CASSQETSYNSPLHF; cdr3_nt: TGTGCCAGCAGCCAAGAGACAAGTTATAATTCACCCCTCCACTTT
clone_size: few; v_call: TRBV27; cdr3_length: 17; j_call: TRBJ2-2; d_call: .; cdr3_aa: CASSLSPLISNTGELFF; cdr3_nt: TGTGCCAGCAGTTTATCTCCCCTCATCTCGAACACCGGGGAGCTGTTTTTT
clone_size: .; v_call: TRBV7-9; cdr3_length: 12; j_call: TRBJ2-1; d_call: TRBD1; cdr3_aa: CASNRQGDEQFF; cdr3_nt: TGTGCCAGCAACAGACAGGGCGATGAGCAGTTCTTC
clone_size: .; v_call: TRBV9; cdr3_length: 14; j_call: TRBJ2-1; d_call: .; cdr3_aa: CASSVDYPYNEQFF; cdr3_nt: TGTGCCAGCAGCGTAGACTACCCCTACAATGAGCAGTTCTTC
clone_size: .; v_call: TRBV5-1; cdr3_length: 13; j_call: TRBJ1-1; d_call: .; cdr3_aa: CASTSGAGTEAFF; cdr3_nt: TGCGCCAGCACGTCAGGGGCGGGAACTGAAGCTTTCTTT
clone_size: .; v_call: TRBV5-1; cdr3_length: 11; j_call: TRBJ2-1; d_call: .; cdr3_aa: CASSYEGEQFF; cdr3_nt: TGCGCCAGCAGCTACGAGGGTGAGCAGTTCTTC
clone_size: .; v_call: TRBV27; cdr3_length: 14; j_call: TRBJ2-7; d_call: .; cdr3_aa: CASSLRLGPYEQYF; cdr3_nt: TGTGCCAGCAGTCTACGACTAGGGCCCTACGAGCAGTACTTC